The source of this T cell receptor (beta chain) is a study of cytomegalovirus exposure and HLA in healthy donors (TCRdb year 2017). Study-level background: An earlier analysis of approximately 550 of the donors reported approximately 290 Gb of sequence data and some 120 million unique TCR beta sequences from 150 million to 200 million T cells. About 280 gigabases of sequencing data and around 88 million unique TCR sequences made up an early release that covered 640 HLA-typed donors. The genetic ancestry cluster associated with self-reported Caucasian donors included roughly 84% of the roughly 380 genotyped donors. The study aimed to test whether cataloging public T cell receptors could reveal signatures of past pathogen exposure. The T cell repertoires of some 670 subjects were profiled by immunosequencing and related to cytomegalovirus serostatus. Besides the first cohort of 500 to 700 subjects, a separate validation cohort made up of 120 different subjects was used. To predict cytomegalovirus infection status, the study combined high-throughput TCR immunosequencing, statistical association of individual TCRs with disease status, and machine learning. To study patterns of TCR occurrence, a later analysis re-analyzed previously published TCR beta repertoires from around 670 donors and added high-resolution HLA genotyping. The later analysis used no new phenotypic data to find candidate immune exposures, relying instead on TCR beta sequences and their occurrence across donors. In an earlier analysis of 550 to 700 of the donors, high-throughput TCR beta sequencing was used to judge whether each TCR beta V gene segment behaved as functional or pseudogenic. Donor age, sex, ethnicity and CMV serostatus were collected together with the repertoire data. In a later genetic analysis, genome-wide SNP genotypes for about three fifths of the roughly 670 donors were used, and that subset was treated as a discovery cohort. All discovery cohort repertoires had been generated on a single sequencing platform. HLA typing covered class I and class II loci at four-digit resolution. Typing coverage differed by locus: A, B, C, DRB1 and DQB1 were typed in about 629-640 donors, DQA1 in 500 to 550, DPA1 in approximately 610, and DPB1 in around 490. Roughly 5 DR-DQ haplotypes were treated as single units for association and clustering because of strong linkage in the cohort. Across some 400 genotyped donors of the cohort, an average of about 240,000 unique TCR beta nucleotide sequences per donor were sequenced, and 15% to 20% of those sequences were non-productive.

To prepare the library, the immunoSEQ multiplex PCR assay was applied. A mixture of 60 forward primers for TCR Vbeta segments and 13 reverse primers for TCR Jbeta segments was used in the multiplex PCR. Amplification of the CDR3 region of rearranged TCR beta genes was performed with a multiplex PCR assay on genomic DNA. The Illumina HiSeq System was used to sequence the amplified TCR beta libraries as 87-base-pair reads. From the authors' description of their analysis: A later analysis counted around 72 million unique TCR beta chains across the 690 or so repertoires, and roughly 10 million of these chains were shared by at least two donors. A nearest-neighbor algorithm error-corrected the raw reads and collapsed the reads into unique sequences, merging closely related sequences to remove PCR and sequencing errors. CDR3 sequences were aligned to IMGT reference sequences to assign V, D and J gene segments. For a sequence to be retained, a match of at least six nucleotides was required to both a V gene segment and a J gene segment. Rearrangements were classified as productive when the CDR3 lacked stop codons and remained in frame with V and J, and all other rearrangements were classified as non-productive. CDR3 was defined by IMGT convention, running from the second conserved V-encoded cysteine to the conserved J-encoded phenylalanine. The earlier analysis of about 610 of the donors excluded any sequence lacking an unambiguous match to a single V gene segment. An earlier analysis of about 590 of the donors classified V segments as functional when productive rearrangements were above 56.7% and as segregating when the standard deviation between donors was above 5%. A statistical classification framework was built for diagnosing cytomegalovirus status from the catalog of TCR beta chain sequences. In a later analysis, TCR nucleotide sequences were compared against IMGT/GENE-DB human TR gene sequences so that V and J genes could be assigned. A later analysis assigned CDR3 sequences and most-parsimonious VDJ recombination scenarios with the TCRdist pipeline. In a later analysis, each TCR beta chain was defined by its CDR3 amino acid sequence together with its V-gene family, and reads lacking a unique V-gene family were excluded. To address suspected cross-contamination and a sequencing artifact, a later analysis removed over 500 highly shared, low-generation-probability nucleotide sequences. For each public chain, a later analysis derived a clonal expansion index from normalized ranks of inferred template counts within each repertoire. A later analysis computed generation probabilities with a VDJ recombination model fitted to out-of-frame rearrangements, and checked the results against IGoR. In a later analysis, TCR-TCR, TCR-HLA and TCR-CMV co-occurrence was scored with hypergeometric tests, and a repertoire-size bias correction was applied to TCR pairs. In a later analysis, false discovery rates were estimated by permuting HLA or CMV assignments 20 times. A later analysis grouped co-occurring TCRs with DBSCAN, adding TCRdist sequence similarity when clustering within HLA-allele-positive subsets. Repertoires with fewer than 30,000 or more than 120,000 public chains, plus five repertoires with anomalous nucleotide sharing, were excluded from co-occurrence clustering. Entries here come from immuneACCESS through TCRdb and include only in-frame sequences with V and J called. Some clones fail to appear in such tables; in the studies checked, an unresolved V gene covers under half of the shortfall, and the cause of the remainder is unknown. The DNA gave D and trimming, while V, J and clone size come from that table. This sample holds about 57,000 clones; roughly four fifths were observed only once. The biggest ten clones account for around 4% of the sample.

A word on this clone: Its specific antigen is unknown. A read error may produce the germline difference seen at one junction end.

The cohort was made up of several hundred healthy bone marrow donors. At the time of sampling, every cohort member was nominally healthy, though immune exposures that went unrecorded were likely present. The donor tested CMV seronegative, placing the donor among the roughly 400 seronegative members of the cohort. Each donor provided a peripheral blood sample, and peripheral blood mononuclear cells were used for TCR beta sequencing. Genomic DNA extraction from the blood cell samples was performed with the Qiagen DNeasy Blood Extraction Kit. Study-wide findings and limitations: In a later analysis, most CMV-associated TCR beta chains were found to appear HLA-restricted, with HLA associations seemingly driven largely by CMV exposure. A further reported finding was that TCR beta sequences accurately predicted the HLA-A and HLA-B alleles for most subjects in the first cohort. In the study, 150 to 200 TCR beta chains were listed as associated with cytomegalovirus. Most TCR sequences were seen in very few donors, while some public TCRs were found in many individuals. HLA typing was unavailable for some donors at each locus, so association tests used only the typed subset. Correlated functional status among segregating V segments might reflect linkage disequilibrium, but an unknown experimental factor could not be ruled out. Because counts were too low, 15 to 20 rarely observed V segments, including chromosome 9 orphons, were left out of the earlier analysis of 500 to 750 of the donors. A later analysis found that TCR association rates varied across HLA loci, with DRB1 alleles showing the most associated TCRs and HLA-C alleles the fewest. Roughly uniform sequencing depth across donors was assumed in presence/absence analyses, although this assumption may not hold. In vitro tests confirmed that a few of the cytomegalovirus-associated TCR beta chains recognize cytomegalovirus antigens. The classifier was reported to diagnose cytomegalovirus status with high specificity and sensitivity in both the original and validation cohorts. Because the 87-base-pair reads could not distinguish some IMGT-functional V segments, including TRBV6-2 and TRBV6-3, those segments were excluded. Specific HLA alleles were associated with 15,000 to 20,000 TCR beta sequences at a false discovery rate of 0.05 in a later analysis. The authors suggested that the approach could potentially be generalized to other disease states and immunological phenotypes. An association between a missense DCLRE1C variant and V-gene and J-gene trimming of TCR beta chains was found in a later genetic analysis and replicated in an independent cohort. According to a later analysis, parvovirus B19, influenza, CMV and Epstein-Barr virus appeared linked to several top co-occurrence clusters. This cohort had only TCR beta chains sequenced, and the lack of alpha or paired-chain data limited which features could be detected. A group of highly shared sequence variants was considered likely to be a technical artifact of the sequencing pipeline. Assigning TCR associations to individual alleles was difficult when HLA alleles, especially DR and DQ, strongly co-occurred. CMV serostatus was the only immune exposure information available for the cohort. Broadly in line with IMGT annotations, most TCR beta V segments showed up in productive rearrangements about 87% or about 30% of the time in an earlier analysis of several hundred of the donors. Compared with the roughly 720-donor mean, donors in an Asian-associated ancestry cluster had fewer N-insertions in productive TCRs, according to a later genetic analysis. In a later analysis, HLA-associated TCR beta chains showed more clonal expansion and lower generation probabilities than non-associated chains that were equally common.

Reading from cysteine to phenylalanine, the CDR3 counts 14 amino acids. Just the 42-base CDR3 DNA is kept, in frame starting at base 1. CDR1 and CDR2, per the germline V gene, are KGHSH and LQKENI. This chain joins TRBV18 to TRBJ2-1; 8 nucleotides in the junction match TRBD1. This TCR came from a young man in good health and CMV-seronegative. The sequenced sample was PBMCs. The CDR3 region has the sequence CASLPGQGFYEQFF. The bases are TGTGCCAGCTTACCAGGACAGGGCTTCTATGAGCAGTTCTTC. Joined to the reference TRBV18 and TRBJ2-1 proteins, this CDR3 gives the full variable domain: NAGVMQNPRHLVRRRGQEARLRCSPMKGHSHVYWYRQLPEEGLKFMVYLQKENIIDESGMPKERFSAEFPKEGPSILRIQQVVRGDSAAYFCASLPGQGFYEQFFGPGTRLTVL.